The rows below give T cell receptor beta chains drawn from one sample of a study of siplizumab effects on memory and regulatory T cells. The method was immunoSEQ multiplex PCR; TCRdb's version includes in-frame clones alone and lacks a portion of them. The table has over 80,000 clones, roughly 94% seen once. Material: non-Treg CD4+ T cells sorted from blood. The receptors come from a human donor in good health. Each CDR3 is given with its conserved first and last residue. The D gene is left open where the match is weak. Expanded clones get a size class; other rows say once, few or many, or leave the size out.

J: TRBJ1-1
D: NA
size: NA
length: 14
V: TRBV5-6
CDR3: CASSSPPGDTEAFF
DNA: TGTGCCAGCAGCTCCCCCCCCGGGGACACTGAAGCTTTCTTT

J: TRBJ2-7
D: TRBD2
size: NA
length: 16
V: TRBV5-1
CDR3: CASSAGTSGRRYEQYF
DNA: TGCGCCAGCAGCGCCGGGACTAGCGGGAGAAGGTACGAGCAGTACTTC

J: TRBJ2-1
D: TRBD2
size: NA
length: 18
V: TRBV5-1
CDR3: CASSSATSGRLINNEQFF
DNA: TGCGCCAGCAGCTCGGCGACAAGCGGGAGGTTAATCAACAATGAGCAGTTCTTC

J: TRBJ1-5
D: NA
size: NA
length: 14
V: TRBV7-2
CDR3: CASSPQGPRQPQHF
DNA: TGTGCCAGCAGCCCTCAGGGACCGAGGCAGCCCCAGCATTTT

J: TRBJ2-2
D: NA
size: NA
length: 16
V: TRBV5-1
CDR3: CASSSGHTTNTGELFF
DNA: TGCGCCAGCAGCTCGGGACATACTACGAACACCGGGGAGCTGTTTTTT

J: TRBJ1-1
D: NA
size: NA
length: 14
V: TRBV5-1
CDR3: CASSLSTGNTEAFF
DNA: TGCGCCAGCAGCTTATCCACAGGGAACACTGAAGCTTTCTTT

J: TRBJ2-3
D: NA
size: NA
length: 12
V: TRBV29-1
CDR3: CSVRDRVDTQYF
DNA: TGCAGCGTACGGGATCGTGTAGATACGCAGTATTTT

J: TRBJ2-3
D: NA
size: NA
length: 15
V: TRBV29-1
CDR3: CSAATGAHSTDTQYF
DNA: TGCAGCGCGGCTACGGGGGCCCATAGCACAGATACGCAGTATTTT

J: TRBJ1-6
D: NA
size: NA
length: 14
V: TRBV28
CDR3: CASSRDGLNSPLHF
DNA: TGTGCCAGCAGCCGGGACGGTCTCAATTCACCCCTCCACTTT

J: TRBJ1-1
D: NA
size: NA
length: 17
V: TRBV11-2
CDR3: CASDSRPTRQSNTEAFF
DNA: TGTGCCAGCGACTCGCGCCCGACTCGACAATCGAACACTGAAGCTTTCTTT

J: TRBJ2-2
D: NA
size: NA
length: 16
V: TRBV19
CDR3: CATKNVAVLHTGELFF
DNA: TGTGCCACAAAGAATGTAGCGGTACTACACACCGGGGAGCTGTTTTTT

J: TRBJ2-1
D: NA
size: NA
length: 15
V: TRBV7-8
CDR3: CASRHYTGRLPGSFF
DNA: TGTGCCAGCAGACACTATACAGGGCGTCTTCCAGGTTCGTTCTTC

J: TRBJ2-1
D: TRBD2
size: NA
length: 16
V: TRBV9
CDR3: CASSVPLAGLDNEQFF
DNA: TGTGCCAGCAGCGTCCCACTAGCGGGGCTAGACAATGAGCAGTTCTTC

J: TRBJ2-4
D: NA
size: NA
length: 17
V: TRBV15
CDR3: CATSTPPTAKAKNIQYF
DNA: TGTGCCACCAGCACCCCACCGACGGCGAAAGCCAAAAACATTCAGTACTTC

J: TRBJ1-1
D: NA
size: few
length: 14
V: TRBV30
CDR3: CAWSVNSLNTEAFF
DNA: TGTGCCTGGAGTGTAAACAGTTTGAACACTGAAGCTTTCTTT

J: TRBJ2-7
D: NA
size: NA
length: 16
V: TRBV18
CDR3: CASSREMGGVTYEQYF
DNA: TGTGCCAGCTCACGCGAAATGGGGGGAGTTACCTACGAGCAGTACTTC

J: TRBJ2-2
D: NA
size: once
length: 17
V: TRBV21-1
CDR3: CASSNLISGSIYGELFF
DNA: TGTGCCAGCAGCAATCTTATAAGTGGATCTATTTACGGGGAGCTGTTTTTT

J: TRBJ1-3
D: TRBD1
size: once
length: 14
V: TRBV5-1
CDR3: CASSSGGIGNTIYF
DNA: TGCGCCAGCAGCTCAGGGGGCATTGGAAACACCATATATTTT

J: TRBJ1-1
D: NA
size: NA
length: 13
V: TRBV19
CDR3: CASSINFGTEAFF
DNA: TGTGCCAGTAGTATCAATTTTGGCACTGAAGCTTTCTTT

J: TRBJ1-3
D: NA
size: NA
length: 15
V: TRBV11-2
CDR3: CASSLDRISGNTIYF
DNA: TGTGCCAGCAGCTTAGATCGAATCTCTGGAAACACCATATATTTT

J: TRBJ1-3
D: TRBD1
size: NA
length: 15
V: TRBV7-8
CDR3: CASSRTGRSGNTIYF
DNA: TGTGCCAGCAGCAGGACAGGGCGCTCTGGAAACACCATATATTTT

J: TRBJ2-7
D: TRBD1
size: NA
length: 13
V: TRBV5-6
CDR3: CASIETGTYEQYF
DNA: TGTGCCAGCATCGAGACAGGGACCTACGAGCAGTACTTC

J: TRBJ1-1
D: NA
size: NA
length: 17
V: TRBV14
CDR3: CASSLTGHIGQNTEAFF
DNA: TGTGCCAGCAGCCTTACCGGACATATCGGGCAGAACACTGAAGCTTTCTTT

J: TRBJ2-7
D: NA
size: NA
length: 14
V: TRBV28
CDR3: CASRSRGWSYEQYF
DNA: TGTGCCAGCCGTAGCAGAGGGTGGTCCTACGAGCAGTACTTC

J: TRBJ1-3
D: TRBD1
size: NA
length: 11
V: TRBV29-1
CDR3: CSGGQGNTIYF
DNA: TGCAGCGGGGGACAGGGGAACACCATATATTTT

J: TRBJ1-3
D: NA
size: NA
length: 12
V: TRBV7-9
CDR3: CASSPQGHTIYF
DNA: TGTGCCAGCAGCCCACAGGGCCACACCATATATTTT

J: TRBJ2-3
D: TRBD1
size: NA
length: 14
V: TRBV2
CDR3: CASTWDRRTDTQYF
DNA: TGTGCCAGCACTTGGGACAGACGCACAGATACGCAGTATTTT

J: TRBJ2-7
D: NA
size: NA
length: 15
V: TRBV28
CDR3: CASSNRGPGSYEQYF
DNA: TGTGCCAGCAGCAATCGGGGACCGGGGTCCTACGAGCAGTACTTC

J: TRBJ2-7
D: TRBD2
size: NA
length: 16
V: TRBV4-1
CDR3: CASSRSSGSREGEQYF
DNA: TGCGCCAGCAGCCGGAGTAGCGGGAGTAGGGAGGGCGAGCAGTACTTC

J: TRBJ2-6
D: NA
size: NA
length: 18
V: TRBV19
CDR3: CASSRDQKSQSRANVLTF
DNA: TGTGCCAGTAGTCGCGATCAGAAATCACAAAGTCGGGCCAACGTCCTGACTTTC

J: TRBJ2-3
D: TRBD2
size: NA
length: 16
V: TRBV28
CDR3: CASSGYSGRAVDTQYF
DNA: TGTGCCAGCAGTGGGTATAGCGGGAGGGCCGTAGATACGCAGTATTTT

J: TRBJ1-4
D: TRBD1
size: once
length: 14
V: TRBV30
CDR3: CAWKTRGRGEKLFF
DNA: TGTGCCTGGAAGACCAGGGGGCGCGGCGAAAAACTGTTTTTT

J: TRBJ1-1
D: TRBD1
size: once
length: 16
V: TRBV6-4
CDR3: CASRKQGVSRITEAFF
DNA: TGTGCCAGCAGAAAGCAGGGGGTTTCCCGTATCACTGAAGCTTTCTTT

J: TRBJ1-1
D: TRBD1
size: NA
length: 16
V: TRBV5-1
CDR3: CASSLVGGAGNTEAFF
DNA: TGCGCCAGCAGCTTGGTAGGGGGCGCGGGGAACACTGAAGCTTTCTTT

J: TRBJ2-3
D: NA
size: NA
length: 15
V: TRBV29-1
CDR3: CSVTFSEGGTDTQYF
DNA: TGCAGCGTCACCTTTAGTGAGGGTGGGACAGATACGCAGTATTTT

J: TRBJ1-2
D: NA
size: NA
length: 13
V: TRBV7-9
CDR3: CASSLGAGDGYTF
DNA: TGTGCCAGCAGCTTAGGGGCGGGGGATGGCTACACCTTC

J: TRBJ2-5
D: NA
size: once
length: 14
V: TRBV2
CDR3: CASSPQLSGETQYF
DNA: TGTGCCAGCAGCCCCCAGCTTTCGGGGGAGACCCAGTACTTC

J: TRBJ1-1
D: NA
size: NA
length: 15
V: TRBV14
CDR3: CASSQAGRRNTEAFF
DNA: TGTGCCAGCAGCCAAGCAGGGCGGAGAAACACTGAAGCTTTCTTT

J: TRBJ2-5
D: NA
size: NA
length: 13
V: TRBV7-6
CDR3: CASSGTHQETQYF
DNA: TGTGCCAGCAGCGGCACGCACCAAGAGACCCAGTACTTC

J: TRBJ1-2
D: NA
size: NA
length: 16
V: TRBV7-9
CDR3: CASSLAPPQGNYGYTF
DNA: TGTGCCAGCAGCTTAGCGCCCCCGCAGGGAAACTATGGCTACACCTTC

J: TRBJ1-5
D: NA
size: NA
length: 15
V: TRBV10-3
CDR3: CAISGTAGEGQPQHF
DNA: TGTGCCATCAGTGGGACAGCGGGCGAGGGTCAGCCCCAGCATTTT

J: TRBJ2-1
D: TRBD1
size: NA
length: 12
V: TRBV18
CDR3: CASSGTGYLEFF
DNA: TGTGCCAGCTCCGGGACAGGGTATTTGGAGTTCTTC

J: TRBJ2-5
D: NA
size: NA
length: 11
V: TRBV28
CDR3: CAILIQETQYF
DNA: TGTGCCATCTTAATTCAGGAGACCCAGTACTTC

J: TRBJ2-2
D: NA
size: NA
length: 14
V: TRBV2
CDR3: CASTPRVILGELFF
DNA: TGTGCCAGCACCCCACGGGTCATTCTCGGGGAGCTGTTTTTT

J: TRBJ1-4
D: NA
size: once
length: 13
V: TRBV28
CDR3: CASSSGQQEKLFF
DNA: TGTGCCAGCAGTTCGGGTCAGCAGGAAAAACTGTTTTTT

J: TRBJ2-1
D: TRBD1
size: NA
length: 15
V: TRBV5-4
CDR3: CASSRSGQGYNEQFF
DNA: TGTGCCAGCAGCCGGTCGGGACAGGGATACAATGAGCAGTTCTTC

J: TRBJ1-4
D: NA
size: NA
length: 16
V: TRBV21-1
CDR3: CASHASVNSLNEKLFF
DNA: TGTGCCAGTCACGCTTCTGTAAATTCACTAAATGAAAAACTGTTTTTT

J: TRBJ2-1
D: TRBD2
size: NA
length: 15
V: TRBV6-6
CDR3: CASSMTSGLYNEQFF
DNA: TGTGCCAGCAGTATGACTAGCGGGCTTTACAATGAGCAGTTCTTC

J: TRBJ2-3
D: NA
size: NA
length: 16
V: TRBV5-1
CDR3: CASSYVGGTSTDTQYF
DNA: TGCGCCAGCAGCTACGTAGGGGGAACTAGCACAGATACGCAGTATTTT

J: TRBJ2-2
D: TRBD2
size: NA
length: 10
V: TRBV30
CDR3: CVGGAGELFF
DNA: TGTGTTGGGGGGGCCGGGGAGCTGTTTTTT

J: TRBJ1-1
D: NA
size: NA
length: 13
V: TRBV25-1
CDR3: CASSVRTAAEAFF
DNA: TGTGCCAGCAGTGTAAGGACGGCAGCTGAAGCTTTCTTT

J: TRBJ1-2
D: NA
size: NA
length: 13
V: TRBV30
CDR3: CACYTSRQIGYTF
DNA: TGTGCCTGCTACACCAGTCGGCAGATTGGCTACACCTTC

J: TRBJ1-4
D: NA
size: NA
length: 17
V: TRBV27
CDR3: CASSLSKVGYTNEKLFF
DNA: TGTGCCAGCAGTTTATCGAAGGTGGGCTATACTAATGAAAAACTGTTTTTT

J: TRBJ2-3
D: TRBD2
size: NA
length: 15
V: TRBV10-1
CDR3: CASSRGTSGTDTQYF
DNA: TGCGCCAGCAGTCGAGGGACTAGCGGCACAGATACGCAGTATTTT

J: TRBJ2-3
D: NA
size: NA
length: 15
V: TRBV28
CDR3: CASNPLFPSTDTQYF
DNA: TGTGCCAGCAACCCTCTATTCCCTAGCACAGATACGCAGTATTTT

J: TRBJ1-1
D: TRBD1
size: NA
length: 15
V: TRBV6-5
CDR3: CASSYSDRGNTEAFF
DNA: TGTGCCAGCAGTTACTCGGACAGGGGGAACACTGAAGCTTTCTTT

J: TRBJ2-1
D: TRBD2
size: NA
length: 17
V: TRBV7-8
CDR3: CASSSRTLAGARNEQFF
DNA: TGTGCCAGCAGCTCCCGAACTTTAGCGGGAGCACGTAATGAGCAGTTCTTC

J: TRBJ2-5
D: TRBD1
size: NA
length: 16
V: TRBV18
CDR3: CASSPGQGISRETQYF
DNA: TGTGCCAGCTCACCGGGACAGGGGATATCAAGGGAGACCCAGTACTTC

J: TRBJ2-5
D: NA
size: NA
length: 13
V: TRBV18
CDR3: CASSPLDAGTQYF
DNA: TGTGCCAGCTCACCACTGGACGCGGGGACCCAGTACTTC

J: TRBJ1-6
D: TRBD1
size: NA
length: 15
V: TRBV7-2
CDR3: CASSSQTDRALGLHF
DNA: TGTGCCAGCAGCTCGCAGACCGACAGGGCTCTTGGCCTCCACTTT